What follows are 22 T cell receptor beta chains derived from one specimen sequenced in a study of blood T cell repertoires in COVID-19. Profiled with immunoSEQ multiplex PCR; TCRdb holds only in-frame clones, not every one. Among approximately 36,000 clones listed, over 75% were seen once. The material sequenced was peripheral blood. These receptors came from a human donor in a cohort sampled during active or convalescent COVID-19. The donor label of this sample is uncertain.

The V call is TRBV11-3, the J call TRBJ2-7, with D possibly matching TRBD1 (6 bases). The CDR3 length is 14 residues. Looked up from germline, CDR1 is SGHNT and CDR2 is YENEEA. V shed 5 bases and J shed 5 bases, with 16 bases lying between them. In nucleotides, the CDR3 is TGTGCCAGCAGCCCTGGCAGGGGTGCTGACGAGCAGTACTTC. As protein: CASSPGRGADEQYF.

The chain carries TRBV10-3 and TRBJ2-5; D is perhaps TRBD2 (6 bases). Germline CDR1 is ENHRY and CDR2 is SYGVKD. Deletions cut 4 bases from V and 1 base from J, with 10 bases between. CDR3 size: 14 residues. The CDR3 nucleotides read TGTGCCATCAGTGGGGGACTCCCCCAAGAGACCCAGTACTTC. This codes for CAISGGLPQETQYF.

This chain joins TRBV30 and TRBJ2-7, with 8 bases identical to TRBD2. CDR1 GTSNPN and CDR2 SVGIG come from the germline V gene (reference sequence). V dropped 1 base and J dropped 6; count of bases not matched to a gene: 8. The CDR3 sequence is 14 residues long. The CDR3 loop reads CAWSGTSPRGEQYF. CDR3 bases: TGTGCCTGGAGTGGGACTAGCCCCCGGGGCGAGCAGTACTTC.

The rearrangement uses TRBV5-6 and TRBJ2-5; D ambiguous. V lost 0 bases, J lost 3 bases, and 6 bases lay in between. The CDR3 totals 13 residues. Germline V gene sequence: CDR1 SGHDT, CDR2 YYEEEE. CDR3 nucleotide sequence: TGTGCCAGCAGCTTGGGACGGGAAGAGACCCAGTACTTC. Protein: CASSLGREETQYF.

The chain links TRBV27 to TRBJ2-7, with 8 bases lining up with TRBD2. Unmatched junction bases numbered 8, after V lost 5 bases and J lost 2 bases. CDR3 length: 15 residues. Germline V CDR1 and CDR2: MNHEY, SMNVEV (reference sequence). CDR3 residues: CASSTSTSATYEQYF. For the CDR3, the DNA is TGTGCCAGCAGTACCTCGACTAGCGCAACCTACGAGCAGTACTTC.

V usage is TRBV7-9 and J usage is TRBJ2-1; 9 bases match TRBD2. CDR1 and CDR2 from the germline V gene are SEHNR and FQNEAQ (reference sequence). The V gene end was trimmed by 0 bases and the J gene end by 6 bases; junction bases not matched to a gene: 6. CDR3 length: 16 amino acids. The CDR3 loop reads CASSLARAGGSNEQFF. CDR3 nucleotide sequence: TGTGCCAGCAGCTTAGCGCGAGCGGGAGGATCCAATGAGCAGTTCTTC.

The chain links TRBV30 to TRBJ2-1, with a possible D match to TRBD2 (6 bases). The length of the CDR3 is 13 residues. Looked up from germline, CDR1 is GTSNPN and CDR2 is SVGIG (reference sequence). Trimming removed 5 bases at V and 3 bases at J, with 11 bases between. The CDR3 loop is CAWWRDSYNEQFF. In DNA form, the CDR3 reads TGTGCCTGGTGGCGGGATAGCTACAATGAGCAGTTCTTC.

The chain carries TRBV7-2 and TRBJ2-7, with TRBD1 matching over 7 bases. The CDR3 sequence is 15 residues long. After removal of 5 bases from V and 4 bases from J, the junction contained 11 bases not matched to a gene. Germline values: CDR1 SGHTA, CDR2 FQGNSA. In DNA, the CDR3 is TGTGCCAGCAGCCTGGACAGGTTGATCGGTTACGAGCAGTACTTC. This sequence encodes CASSLDRLIGYEQYF. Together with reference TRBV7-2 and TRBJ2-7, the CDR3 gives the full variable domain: GAGVSQSPSNKVTEKGKDVELRCDPISGHTALYWYRQSLGQGLEFLIYFQGNSAPDKSGLPSDRFSAERTGGSVSTLTIQRTQQEDSAVYLCASSLDRLIGYEQYFGPGTRLTVT.

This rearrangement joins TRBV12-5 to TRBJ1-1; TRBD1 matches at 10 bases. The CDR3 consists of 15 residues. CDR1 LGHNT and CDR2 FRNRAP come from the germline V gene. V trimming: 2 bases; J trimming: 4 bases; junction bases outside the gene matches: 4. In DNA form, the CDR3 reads TGTGCTAGTGGTTTGCCGCGGACAGGGGGCACTGAAGCTTTCTTT. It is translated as CASGLPRTGGTEAFF.

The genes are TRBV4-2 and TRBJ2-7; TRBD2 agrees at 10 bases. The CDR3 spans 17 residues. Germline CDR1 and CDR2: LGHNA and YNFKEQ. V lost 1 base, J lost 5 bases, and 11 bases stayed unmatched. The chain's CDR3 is CASSQGASLAGEDEQYF. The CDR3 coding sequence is TGTGCCAGCAGCCAAGGGGCAAGTCTAGCGGGAGAGGACGAGCAGTACTTC.

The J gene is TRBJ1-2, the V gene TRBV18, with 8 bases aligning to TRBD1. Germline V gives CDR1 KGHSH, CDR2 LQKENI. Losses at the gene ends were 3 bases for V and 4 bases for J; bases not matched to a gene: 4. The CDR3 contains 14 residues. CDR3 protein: CASSPPGQGYGYTF. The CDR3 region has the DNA TGTGCCAGCTCACCCCCTGGACAGGGCTATGGCTACACCTTC.

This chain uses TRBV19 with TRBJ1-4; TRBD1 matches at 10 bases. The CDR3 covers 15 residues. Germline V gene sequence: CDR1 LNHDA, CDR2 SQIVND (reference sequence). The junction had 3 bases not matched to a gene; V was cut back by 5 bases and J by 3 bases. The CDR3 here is CASSADRGANEKLFF. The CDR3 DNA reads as TGTGCCAGTAGTGCGGACAGGGGGGCTAATGAAAAACTGTTTTTT.

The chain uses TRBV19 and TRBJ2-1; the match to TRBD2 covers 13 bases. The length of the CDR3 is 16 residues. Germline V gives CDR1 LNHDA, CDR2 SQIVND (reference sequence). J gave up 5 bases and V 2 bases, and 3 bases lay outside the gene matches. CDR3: CASSIRTSGRDNEQFF. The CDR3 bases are TGTGCCAGTAGTATAAGGACTAGCGGGAGAGACAATGAGCAGTTCTTC. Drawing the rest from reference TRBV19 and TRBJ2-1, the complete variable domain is DGGITQSPKYLFRKEGQNVTLSCEQNLNHDAMYWYRQDPGQGLRLIYYSQIVNDFQKGDIAEGYSVSREKKESFPLTVTSAQKNPTAFYLCASSIRTSGRDNEQFFGPGTRLTVL.

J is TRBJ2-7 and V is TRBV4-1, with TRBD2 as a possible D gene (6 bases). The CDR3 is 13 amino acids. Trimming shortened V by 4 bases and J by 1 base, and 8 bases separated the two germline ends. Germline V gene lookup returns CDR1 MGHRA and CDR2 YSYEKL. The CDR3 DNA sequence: TGCGCCAGCAGCCTTGGACTATCCTACGAGCAGTACTTC. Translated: CASSLGLSYEQYF.

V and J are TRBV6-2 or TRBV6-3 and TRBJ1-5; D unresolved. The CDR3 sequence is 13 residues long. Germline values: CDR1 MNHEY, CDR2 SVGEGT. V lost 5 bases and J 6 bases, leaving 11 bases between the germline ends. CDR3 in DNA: TGTGCCAGCAGTCCGGGGTCGGTTCAGCCCCAGCATTTT. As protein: CASSPGSVQPQHF.

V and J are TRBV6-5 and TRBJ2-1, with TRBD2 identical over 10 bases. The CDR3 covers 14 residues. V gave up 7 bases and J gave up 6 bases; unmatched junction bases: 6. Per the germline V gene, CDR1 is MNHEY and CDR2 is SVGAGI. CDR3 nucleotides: TGTGCCAGCAACACACTAGCGGGGCTCAATGAGCAGTTCTTC. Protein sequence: CASNTLAGLNEQFF.

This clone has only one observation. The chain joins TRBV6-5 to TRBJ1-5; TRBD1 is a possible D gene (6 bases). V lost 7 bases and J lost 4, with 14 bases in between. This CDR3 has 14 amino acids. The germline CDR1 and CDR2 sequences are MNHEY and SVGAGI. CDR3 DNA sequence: TGTGCCAGCAACCCGACAGGAGGTAATCAGCCCCAGCATTTT. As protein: CASNPTGGNQPQHF.

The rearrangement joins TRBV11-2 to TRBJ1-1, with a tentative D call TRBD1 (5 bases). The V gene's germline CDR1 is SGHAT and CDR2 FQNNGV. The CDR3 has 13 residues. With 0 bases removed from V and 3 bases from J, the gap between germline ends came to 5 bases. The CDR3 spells CASSLDRDTEAFF. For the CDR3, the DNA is TGTGCCAGCAGCTTAGACAGGGACACTGAAGCTTTCTTT.

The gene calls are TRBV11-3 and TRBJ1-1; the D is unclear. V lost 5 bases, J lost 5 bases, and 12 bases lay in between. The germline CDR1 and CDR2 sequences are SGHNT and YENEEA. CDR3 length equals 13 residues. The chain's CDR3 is CASSDHPGTEAFF. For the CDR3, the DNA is TGTGCCAGCAGCGATCACCCGGGAACTGAAGCTTTCTTT.

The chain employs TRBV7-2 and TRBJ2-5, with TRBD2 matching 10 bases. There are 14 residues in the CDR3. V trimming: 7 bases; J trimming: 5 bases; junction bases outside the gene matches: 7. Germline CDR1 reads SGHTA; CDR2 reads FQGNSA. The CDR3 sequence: CASKREGAEETQYF. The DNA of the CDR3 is TGTGCCAGCAAGCGGGAGGGGGCAGAGGAGACCCAGTACTTC.

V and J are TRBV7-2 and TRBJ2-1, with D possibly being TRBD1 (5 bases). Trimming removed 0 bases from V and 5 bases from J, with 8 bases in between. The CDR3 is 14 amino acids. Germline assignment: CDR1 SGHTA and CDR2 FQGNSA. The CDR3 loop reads CASSLASRDNEQFF. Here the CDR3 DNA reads TGTGCCAGCAGCTTAGCGAGCAGGGACAATGAGCAGTTCTTC.

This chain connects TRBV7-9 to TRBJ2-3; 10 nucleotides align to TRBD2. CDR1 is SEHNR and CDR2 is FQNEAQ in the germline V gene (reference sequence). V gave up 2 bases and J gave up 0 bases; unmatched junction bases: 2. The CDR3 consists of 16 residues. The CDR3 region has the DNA TGTGCCAGCAGCTTACTGACTAGCGGGAGCACAGATACGCAGTATTTT. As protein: CASSLLTSGSTDTQYF.